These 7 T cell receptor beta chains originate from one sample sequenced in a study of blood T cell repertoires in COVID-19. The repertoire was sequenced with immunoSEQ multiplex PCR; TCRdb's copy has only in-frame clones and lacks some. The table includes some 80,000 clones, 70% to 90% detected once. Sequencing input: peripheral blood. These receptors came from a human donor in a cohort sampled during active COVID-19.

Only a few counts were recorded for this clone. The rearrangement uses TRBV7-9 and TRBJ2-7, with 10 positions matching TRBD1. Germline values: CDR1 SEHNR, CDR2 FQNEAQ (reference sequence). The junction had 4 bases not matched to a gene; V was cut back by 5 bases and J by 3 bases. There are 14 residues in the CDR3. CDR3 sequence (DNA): TGTGCCAGCAGCCCAAGGACAGGGGGCTACGAGCAGTACTTC. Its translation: CASSPRTGGYEQYF.

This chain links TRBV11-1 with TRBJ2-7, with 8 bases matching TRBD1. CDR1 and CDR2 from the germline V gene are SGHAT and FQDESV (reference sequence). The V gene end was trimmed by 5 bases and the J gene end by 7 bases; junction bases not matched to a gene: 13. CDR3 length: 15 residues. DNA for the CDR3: TGTGCCAGCAGCGCGCCCGGGACAGGTTCCGAGGAGCAGTACTTC. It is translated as CASSAPGTGSEEQYF.

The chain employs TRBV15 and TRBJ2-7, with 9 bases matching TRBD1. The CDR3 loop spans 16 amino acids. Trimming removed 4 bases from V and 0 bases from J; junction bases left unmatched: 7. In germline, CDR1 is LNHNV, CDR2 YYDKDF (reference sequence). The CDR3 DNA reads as TGTGCCACCAGCACCCCGGGACAGGGTAGCTCCTACGAGCAGTACTTC. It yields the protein CATSTPGQGSSYEQYF.

CDR3 sequence (DNA): TGTGCCAGCAGAAGACAGGGGGCCTATGAGCAGTTCTTC. Protein product: CASRRQGAYEQFF. This rearrangement joins TRBV6-5 to TRBJ2-1; 10 nucleotides match TRBD1. This CDR3 region has 13 residues. The V and J ends lost 6 bases and 8 bases, in that order; junction bases with no gene match: 4. Germline V CDR1 and CDR2: MNHEY, SVGAGI.

The chain's CDR3 is CAPGSVTDTQYF. DNA for the CDR3: TGTGCCCCGGGGAGTGTCACAGATACGCAGTATTTT. The chain recombines TRBV7-9 with TRBJ2-3, with a tentative D call TRBD2 (5 bases). Trimming shortened V by 11 bases and J by 2 bases, and 11 bases separated the two germline ends. Germline CDR1 is SEHNR and CDR2 is FQNEAQ (reference sequence). This CDR3 contains 12 residues.

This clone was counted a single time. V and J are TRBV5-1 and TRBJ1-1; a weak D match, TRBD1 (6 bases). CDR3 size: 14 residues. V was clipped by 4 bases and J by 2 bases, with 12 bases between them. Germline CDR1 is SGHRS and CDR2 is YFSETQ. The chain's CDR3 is CASSPGQPNTEAFF. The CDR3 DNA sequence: TGCGCCAGCAGCCCCGGACAGCCCAACACTGAAGCTTTCTTT. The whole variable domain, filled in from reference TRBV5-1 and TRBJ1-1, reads KAGVTQTPRYLIKTRGQQVTLSCSPISGHRSVSWYQQTPGQGLQFLFEYFSETQRNKGNFPGRFSGRQFSNSRSEMNVSTLELGDSALYLCASSPGQPNTEAFFGQGTRLTVV.

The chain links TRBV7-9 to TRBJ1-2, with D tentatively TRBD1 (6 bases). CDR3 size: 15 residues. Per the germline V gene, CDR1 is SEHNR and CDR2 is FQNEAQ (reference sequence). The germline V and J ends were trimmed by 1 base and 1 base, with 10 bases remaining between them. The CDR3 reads CASSLDRAHNYGYTF. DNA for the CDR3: TGTGCCAGCAGCTTAGACAGGGCCCATAACTATGGCTACACCTTC.